This TCR beta chain derives from a study of blood T cell repertoires in COVID-19. The wider study: The United States, Italy and Spain were the sources of the acute and convalescent COVID-19 samples. In each case, the material was cDNA or gDNA derived from T cells, B-cell-depleted T cells, or PBMCs.

The authors' processing: Counts of nucleated cells, estimated from reference gene primer amplification, were obtained. Using immunoSEQ multiplex PCR, the repertoire was profiled, and TCRdb retains in-frame clones only, with some absent. V and J calls plus clone size are reproduced from that table; the DNA served to infer D and trimming. This table holds approximately 37,000 clones, about 86% found once. The CDR3 length is 14 residues. Trimming pared 0 bases from V and 2 bases from J, leaving 8 bases between. Germline loops: CDR1 GTSNPN, CDR2 SVGIG (reference sequence). This sequence was found in a man aged 35 to 55 with active COVID-19. This sequence joins TRBV30 and TRBJ1-5; no reliable D call. The sequenced sample consisted of peripheral blood. The CDR3 nucleotides read TGTGCCTGGAGTGTTCGGAGGGGCAATCAGCCCCAGCATTTT. Translating it yields CAWSVRRGNQPQHF.